This TCR beta chain was captured by sequencing in a study of monozygotic twins with inflammatory bowel disease (dated by TCRdb to the late 2010s). For the study in its entirety: In total, some 30 monozygotic twin pairs made up the full study: 19 Danish pairs, all IBD-discordant, plus nine German pairs, of which four were IBD-concordant and five were IBD-discordant. Disease-associated traits were sought mainly through comparisons between IBD patients and their genetically identical healthy co-twins within discordant pairs. Each individual had, on average, about 151 000 unique TCRalpha sequences and 181 000 unique TCRbeta sequences available for analysis. Results the study describes overall, beyond this receptor: The analysis was unable to tell apart different T cell subtypes. IBD patients shared fewer clonotypes with other individuals than healthy twins did, most markedly in patients showing signs of disease activity. TCRbeta repertoire diversity, by inverse Simpson index, was decreased in IBD patients compared with their healthy co-twins. Differing immunosuppressive treatments among patients may have added background noise and inter-individual variability to the repertoires. Concordant and discordant twins showed no difference in repertoire similarity, possibly because of limited statistical power. No single strong signal or clonotype linked to IBD turned up in the results, so the idea that one exists was not supported.

Measured from the cysteine to the phenylalanine, the CDR3 is 16 residues long. DNA was not recorded. Based on the germline V gene (reference sequence), the CDR1 and CDR2 sequences are SGHKS and YYEKEE. Comment on this clonotype: Its antigen is unknown.

From each donor, an approximately 2.5 ml peripheral blood sample was collected into PAXgene tubes and stored at -80 degrees C. Total RNA was isolated from whole blood with the PAXgene blood miRNA kit on an automated QIAcube, without T cell sorting. Peripheral blood from monozygotic twin pairs, either concordant or discordant for inflammatory bowel disease, underwent deep TCRalpha and TCRbeta repertoire profiling that used unique molecular barcoding. Smoking habits were recorded for all twin pairs, and individuals were classified as current, former or never smokers. Library preparation employed 5' RACE. Preparation of each TCR library used 3,500 to 4,500 ng of total RNA. For each sample, cDNA synthesis was carried out in eight separate reactions using SMARTScribe reverse transcriptase. During cDNA synthesis, template switching was used to introduce unique molecular identifiers that contained a 6-nucleotide sample barcode. Two nested PCRs of about 17 and 10 cycles amplified the TCRalpha and TCRbeta cDNA, and bead purification followed each PCR. Before amplification, the cDNA was both treated with uracil DNA-glycosylase and purified with the QIAquick PCR purification kit. In the second PCR, Illumina TruSeq-compatible adapters and sample-specific barcodes were added. TapeStation and Qubit were used to check library quality and concentration, and 4 to 6 ng of each library was pooled. Sequencing of pooled libraries was carried out on an Illumina HiSeq2500 single-index Rapid Run using 2 x 100 bp reads and custom sequencing primers. The paper's data handling went like this. MiGEC version 1.2.6 was used for UMI-based consensus assembly, which corrected PCR and sequencing errors. MiXCR version 2.1.1 was used to carry out V(D)J alignment, clonotype assembly and CDR3 extraction. Normalisation of gene usage, clonotype sharing and MAIT/NKT TCR abundance was achieved by analysing the top 1000, 10 000 and 20 000 clonotypes per sample. After downsampling to 27 000 UMIs, diversity was calculated as the inverse Simpson index using the vegan R package. Statistical testing used paired Mann-Whitney U tests on the discordant twin pairs and applied Benjamini-Hochberg correction for multiple testing. TCRdb reanalyzed the reads, keeping one entry per CDR3 protein sequence and omitting DNA. The authors' filters were not applied to this entry. The sample table gives around 410,000 distinct CDR3 sequences. Less than 2.5% of the sample lies in the top ten.

Sequencing used blood. This TCR came from a human donor with ulcerative colitis or Crohn's disease, or a healthy co-twin of an affected twin (not recorded which). The chain was built from TRBV5-5 and TRBJ2-2. The CDR3 region has the sequence CASSLVGSGRTGELFF.